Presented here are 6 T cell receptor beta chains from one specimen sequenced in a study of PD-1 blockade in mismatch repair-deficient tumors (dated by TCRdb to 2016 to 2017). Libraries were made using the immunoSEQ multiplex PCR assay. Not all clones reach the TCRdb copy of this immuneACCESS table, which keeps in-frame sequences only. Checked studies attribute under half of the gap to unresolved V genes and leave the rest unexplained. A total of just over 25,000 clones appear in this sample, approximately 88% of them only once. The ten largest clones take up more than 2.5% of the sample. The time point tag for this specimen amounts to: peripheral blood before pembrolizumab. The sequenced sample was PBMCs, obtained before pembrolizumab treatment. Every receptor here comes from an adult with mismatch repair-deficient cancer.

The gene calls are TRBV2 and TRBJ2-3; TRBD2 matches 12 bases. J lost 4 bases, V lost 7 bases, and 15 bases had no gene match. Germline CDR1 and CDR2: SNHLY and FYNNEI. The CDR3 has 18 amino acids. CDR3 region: CASTRSRTSGTAPDTQYF. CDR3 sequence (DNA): TGTGCCAGCACCCGAAGTAGGACTAGCGGGACCGCACCAGATACGCAGTATTTT.

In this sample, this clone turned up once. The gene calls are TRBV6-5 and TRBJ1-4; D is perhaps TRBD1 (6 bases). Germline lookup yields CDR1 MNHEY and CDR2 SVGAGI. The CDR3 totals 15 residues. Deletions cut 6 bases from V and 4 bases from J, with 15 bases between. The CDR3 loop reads CASSLSGTYNEKLFF. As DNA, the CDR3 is TGTGCCAGCAGCCTTAGTGGGACATATAATGAAAAACTGTTTTTT.

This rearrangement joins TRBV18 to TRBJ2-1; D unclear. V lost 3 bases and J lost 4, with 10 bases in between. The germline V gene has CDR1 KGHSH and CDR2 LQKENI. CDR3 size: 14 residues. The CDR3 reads CASSPQVSYNEQFF. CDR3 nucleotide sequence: TGTGCCAGCTCACCCCAGGTGTCTTACAATGAGCAGTTCTTC.

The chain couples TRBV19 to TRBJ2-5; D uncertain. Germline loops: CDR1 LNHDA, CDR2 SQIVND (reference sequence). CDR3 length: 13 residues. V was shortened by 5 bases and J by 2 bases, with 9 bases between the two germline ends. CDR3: CASSQTEQETQYF. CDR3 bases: TGTGCCAGTAGTCAGACTGAACAAGAGACCCAGTACTTC.

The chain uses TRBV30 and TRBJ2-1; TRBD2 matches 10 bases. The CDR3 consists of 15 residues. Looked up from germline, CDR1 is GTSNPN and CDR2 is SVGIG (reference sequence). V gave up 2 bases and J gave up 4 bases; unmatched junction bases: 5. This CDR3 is CAWSSGLATYNEQFF. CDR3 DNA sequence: TGTGCCTGGAGTTCGGGACTAGCGACGTACAATGAGCAGTTCTTC.

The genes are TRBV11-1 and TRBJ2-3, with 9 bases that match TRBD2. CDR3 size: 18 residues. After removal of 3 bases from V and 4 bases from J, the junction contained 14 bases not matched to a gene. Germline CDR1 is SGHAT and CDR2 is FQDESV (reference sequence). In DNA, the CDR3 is TGTGCCAGCAGCTTCAATCTCGGTAGCGGGAGTTCGGCAGATACGCAGTATTTT. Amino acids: CASSFNLGSGSSADTQYF.